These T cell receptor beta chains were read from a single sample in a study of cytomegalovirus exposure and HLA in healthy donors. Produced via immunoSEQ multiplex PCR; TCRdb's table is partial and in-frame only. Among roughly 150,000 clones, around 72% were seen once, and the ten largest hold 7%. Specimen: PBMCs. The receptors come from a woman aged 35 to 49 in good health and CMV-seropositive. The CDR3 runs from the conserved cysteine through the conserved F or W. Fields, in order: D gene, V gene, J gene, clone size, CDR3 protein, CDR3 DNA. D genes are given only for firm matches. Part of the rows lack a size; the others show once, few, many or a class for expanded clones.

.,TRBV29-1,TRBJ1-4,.,CSVEISAGLFF,TGCAGCGTTGAAATTAGCGCGGGACTGTTTTTT
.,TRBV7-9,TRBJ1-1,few,CASSLDMVSVSGDTEAFF,TGTGCCAGCAGCTTAGACATGGTATCGGTTAGCGGGGACACTGAAGCTTTCTTT
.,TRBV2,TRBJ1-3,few,CASAASQGNTIYF,TGTGCCAGCGCGGCATCACAAGGAAACACCATATATTTT
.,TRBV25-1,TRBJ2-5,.,CASSEYGGETQYF,TGTGCCAGCAGTGAATATGGCGGCGAGACCCAGTACTTC
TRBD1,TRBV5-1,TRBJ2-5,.,CASSFRDRGLETQYF,TGCGCCAGCAGCTTTAGGGACAGGGGGTTGGAGACCCAGTACTTC
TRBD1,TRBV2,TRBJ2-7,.,CASRGQVGYEQYF,TGTGCCAGCAGGGGACAGGTGGGATACGAGCAGTACTTC
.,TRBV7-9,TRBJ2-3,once,CASSLSTGYTDTQYF,TGTGCCAGCAGCTTGTCAACAGGGTACACAGATACGCAGTATTTT
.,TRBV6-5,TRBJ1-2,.,CASSYGGGEFYGYTF,TGTGCCAGCAGTTACGGGGGAGGGGAGTTCTATGGCTACACCTTC
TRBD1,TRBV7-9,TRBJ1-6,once,CSSSTDRGSSPLHF,TGTTCCAGCAGCACCGACAGGGGATCTTCACCCCTCCACTTT
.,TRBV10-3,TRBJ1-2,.,CAVGGGNGYTF,TGTGCCGTAGGGGGTGGTAATGGCTACACCTTC
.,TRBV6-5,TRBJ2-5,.,CASSYSSNQYF,TGTGCCAGCAGTTACTCGTCTAACCAGTACTTC
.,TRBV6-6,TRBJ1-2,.,CAGRRDTSDGYTF,TGTGCCGGCAGGAGGGACACGTCAGATGGCTACACCTTC
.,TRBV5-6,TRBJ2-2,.,CASSLPIGELFF,TGTGCCAGCAGCTTACCTATCGGGGAGCTGTTTTTT